This T cell receptor (beta chain) was found in a study of yellow fever vaccine responses in identical twins. With 8 bases removed from V and 0 bases from J, the gap between germline ends came to 13 bases. Per the germline V gene, CDR1 is WNHNN and CDR2 is SYGVQD (reference sequence). The CDR3 has 14 amino acids. TCRdb itself ran the RT-PCR reads through MiXCR, one entry per CDR3 protein. Of approximately 600 distinct CDR3 sequences in the sample, just under 75% were seen once. Whole-study results and caveats: The authors reported partly convergent, partly personalized vaccine responses in identical twins.

With respect to this clonotype: Its antigen remains unknown.

Specimen: T cells from blood (PBMCs), unsorted or a sorted subset (not recorded which), collected before or after yellow fever vaccination (not recorded which). The J gene is TRBJ2-5, the V gene TRBV10-1; D call uncertain. The sequence derives from a female donor who received the yellow fever vaccine. The CDR3 loop reads CASRSIFYQETQYF. CDR3 DNA sequence: TGCGCCAGCCGCAGCATCTTCTACCAAGAGACCCAGTACTTC.